This T cell receptor (beta chain) was found in a study of shared clonotypes between healthy human individuals. Study summary: CD4 naive cells filled three plates per donor, CD4 memory three, CD8 naive two and CD8 memory one.

About this clone: The antigen remains undetermined. The same CDR3 can be traced to other DNA sequences in this sample.

General observations from the study: It was anticipated that sequencing depth would influence how many clonotypes donors shared. Researchers sampled only blood; tissue repertoires likely differ.

Germline V gene lookup returns CDR1 SGHRS and CDR2 YFSETQ. V lost 2 bases and J lost 0, with 7 bases in between. The CDR3 has 14 residues. The table came from immunoSEQ multiplex PCR; TCRdb's copy has only in-frame clones and leaves some out. The sample records some 650,000 clones, almost 97% being singletons. The V call is TRBV5-1, the J call TRBJ2-3, with D perhaps matching TRBD1 (6 bases). The receptor's source is a woman in her 30s in good health. What was sequenced was naive CD4+ T cells sorted from blood. The subset denotes: CD45RA+ positively selected. CDR3 DNA sequence: TGCGCCAGCAGCTTAGGACAGAGCACAGATACGCAGTATTTT. As protein: CASSLGQSTDTQYF.